The 6 T cell receptor beta chains given below trace back to one sample, sequenced in a study of shared clonotypes between healthy human individuals. Naive CD8 cells lacked CD45RO and underwent positive selection for CCR7, leaving out terminally differentiated effector memory CD45RA+ cells. TCRdb's table, derived via immunoSEQ multiplex PCR, lists solely in-frame clones and lacks some. The table lists millions of clones, roughly 95% of them singletons. Sequenced sample: naive CD8+ T cells sorted from blood. These receptors were obtained from a man aged 18 to 30 in good health.

The gene calls are TRBV7-9 and TRBJ2-1; 11 bases agree with TRBD2. Germline assignment: CDR1 SEHNR and CDR2 FQNEAQ (reference sequence). CDR3 length: 15 amino acids. V shed 5 bases, J shed 10 bases, and the junction held 10 bases outside the gene matches. The CDR3 DNA reads TGTGCCAGCAGCGATCCGGGACTAGCGGCCTCGGAGCAGTTCTTC. Protein product: CASSDPGLAASEQFF.

This chain joins TRBV6-1 and TRBJ2-1; 8 nucleotides line up with TRBD2. Germline values: CDR1 MNHNS, CDR2 SASEGT. V was pared by 1 base and J by 3 bases, with 2 bases of the junction left unmatched. The CDR3 runs 15 residues. CDR3 nucleotide sequence: TGTGCCAGCAGTGAAGACGGGGGGGACTACAATGAGCAGTTCTTC. This translates into CASSEDGGDYNEQFF.

This clone was counted once. The chain joins TRBV11-2 to TRBJ2-3, with TRBD1 identical over 8 bases. Germline loops: CDR1 SGHAT, CDR2 FQNNGV. The CDR3 is 11 residues long. The V gene end was trimmed by 7 bases and the J gene end by 11 bases; junction bases not matched to a gene: 5. The CDR3 DNA sequence: TGTGCCAGCATGACAGGGGAAGGGCAGTATTTT. This encodes CASMTGEGQYF.

The chain has TRBV28 and TRBJ1-1, with TRBD1 as a possible D gene (5 bases). Germline-derived CDR1 and CDR2 are MDHEN and SYDVKM. V was cut by 4 bases and J by 1 base, with 13 bases left in between. This CDR3 region has 15 residues. The CDR3 sequence: CASSSTAFANTEAFF. DNA of the CDR3: TGTGCCAGCAGTTCGACAGCCTTCGCGAACACTGAAGCTTTCTTT.

Regarding this clone: The same CDR3 is also encoded by other DNA sequences in this sample. The rearrangement links TRBV30 to TRBJ2-1; D gene ambiguous. The germline V gene has CDR1 GTSNPN and CDR2 SVGIG (reference sequence). This CDR3 is built from 11 residues. Between the trimmed V and J ends, which lost 0 bases and 7 bases, there was a span of 4 bases. The CDR3 here is CAWSVLNEQFF. CDR3 DNA sequence: TGTGCCTGGAGTGTACTAAATGAGCAGTTCTTC.

The chain is built from TRBV6-5 and TRBJ2-5, with D possibly TRBD1 on 6 matching bases. The CDR3 is made up of 15 amino acids. V lost 8 bases, J lost 5 bases, and 21 bases lay in between. Per germline, CDR1 MNHEY and CDR2 SVGAGI. CDR3 bases: TGTGCCAGCCAGTCCAACGTACAGGGTGGGGAGACCCAGTACTTC. This gives the protein CASQSNVQGGETQYF.